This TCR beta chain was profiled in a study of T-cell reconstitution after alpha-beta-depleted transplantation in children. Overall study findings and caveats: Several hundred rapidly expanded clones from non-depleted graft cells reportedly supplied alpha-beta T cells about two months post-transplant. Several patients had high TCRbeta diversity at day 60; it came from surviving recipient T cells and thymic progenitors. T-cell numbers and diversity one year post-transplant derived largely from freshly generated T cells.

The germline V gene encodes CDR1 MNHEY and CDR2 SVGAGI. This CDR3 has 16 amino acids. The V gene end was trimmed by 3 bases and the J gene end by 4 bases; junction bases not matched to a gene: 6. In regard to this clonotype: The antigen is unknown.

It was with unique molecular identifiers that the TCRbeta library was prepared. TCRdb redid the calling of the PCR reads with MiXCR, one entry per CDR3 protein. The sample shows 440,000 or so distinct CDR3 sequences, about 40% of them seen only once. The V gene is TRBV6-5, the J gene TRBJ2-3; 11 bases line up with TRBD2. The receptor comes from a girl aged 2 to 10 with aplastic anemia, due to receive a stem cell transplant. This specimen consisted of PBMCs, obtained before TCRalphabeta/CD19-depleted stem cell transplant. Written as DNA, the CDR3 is TGTGCCAGCAGTTATGCACTAGCGGGAGCCCCAGATACGCAGTATTTT. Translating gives CASSYALAGAPDTQYF.